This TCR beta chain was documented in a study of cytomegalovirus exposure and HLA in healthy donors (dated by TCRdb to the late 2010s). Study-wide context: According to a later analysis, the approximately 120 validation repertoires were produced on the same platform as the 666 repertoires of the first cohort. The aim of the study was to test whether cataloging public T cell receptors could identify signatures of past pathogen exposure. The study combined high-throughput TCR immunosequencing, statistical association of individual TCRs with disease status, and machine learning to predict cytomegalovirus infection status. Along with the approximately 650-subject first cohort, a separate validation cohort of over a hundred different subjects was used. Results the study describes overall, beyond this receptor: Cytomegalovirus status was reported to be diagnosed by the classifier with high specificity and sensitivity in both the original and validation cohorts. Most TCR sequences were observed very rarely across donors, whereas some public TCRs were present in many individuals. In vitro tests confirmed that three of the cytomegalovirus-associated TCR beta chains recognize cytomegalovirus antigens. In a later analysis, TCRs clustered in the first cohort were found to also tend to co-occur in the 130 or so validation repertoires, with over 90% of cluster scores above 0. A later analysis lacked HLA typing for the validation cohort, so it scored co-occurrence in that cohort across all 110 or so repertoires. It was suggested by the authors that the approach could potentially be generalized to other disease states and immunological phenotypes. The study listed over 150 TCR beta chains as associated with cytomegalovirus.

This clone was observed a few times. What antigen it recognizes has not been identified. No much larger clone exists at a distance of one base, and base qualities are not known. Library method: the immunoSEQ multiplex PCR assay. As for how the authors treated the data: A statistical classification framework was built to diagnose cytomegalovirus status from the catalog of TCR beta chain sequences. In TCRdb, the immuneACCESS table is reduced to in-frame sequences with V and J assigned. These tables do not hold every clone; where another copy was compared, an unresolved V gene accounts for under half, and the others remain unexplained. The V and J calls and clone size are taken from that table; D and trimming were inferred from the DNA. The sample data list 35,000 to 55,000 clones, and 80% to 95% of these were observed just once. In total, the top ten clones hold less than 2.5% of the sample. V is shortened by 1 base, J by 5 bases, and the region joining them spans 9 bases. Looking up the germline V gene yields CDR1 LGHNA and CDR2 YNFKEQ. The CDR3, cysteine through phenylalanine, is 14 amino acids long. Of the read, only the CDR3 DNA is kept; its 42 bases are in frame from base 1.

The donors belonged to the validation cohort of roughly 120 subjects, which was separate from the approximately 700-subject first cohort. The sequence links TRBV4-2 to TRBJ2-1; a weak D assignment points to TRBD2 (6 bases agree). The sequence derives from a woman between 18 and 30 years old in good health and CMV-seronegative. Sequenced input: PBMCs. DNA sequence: TGTGCCAGCAGCCAAGGGCGGGATCACAATGAGCAGTTCTTC. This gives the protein CASSQGRDHNEQFF.